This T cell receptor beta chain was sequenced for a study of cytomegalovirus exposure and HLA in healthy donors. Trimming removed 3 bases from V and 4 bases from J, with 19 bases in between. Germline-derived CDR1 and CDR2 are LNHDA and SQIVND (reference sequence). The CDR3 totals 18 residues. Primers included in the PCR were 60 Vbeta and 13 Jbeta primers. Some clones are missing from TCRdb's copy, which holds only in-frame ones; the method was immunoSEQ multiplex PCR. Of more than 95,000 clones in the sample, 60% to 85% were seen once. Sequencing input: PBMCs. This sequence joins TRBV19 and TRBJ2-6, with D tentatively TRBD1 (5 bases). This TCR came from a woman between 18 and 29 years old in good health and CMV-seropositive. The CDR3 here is CASSIPYAVAGGANVLTF. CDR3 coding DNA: TGTGCCAGTAGTATCCCGTATGCCGTTGCAGGGGGGGCCAACGTCCTGACTTTC.